This is a list of T cell receptor beta chains from one sample in a study of control samples from healthy donors and cancer patients. Produced via immunoSEQ multiplex PCR; TCRdb's table is partial and in-frame only. The top ten hold roughly 1.2% of the sample, which has 100,000 or so clones, approximately 90% seen once. Sequencing input: blood. These TCRs come from a woman in her 50s in good health. Each CDR3 is given without its conserved first and last residue. Each record gives: J gene, V gene, CDR3 protein.

J: TRBJ2-2
V: TRBV11-3
CDR3: ASSSGAVDGELF

J: TRBJ2-2
V: TRBV28
CDR3: ASRGPGLDFWELF

J: TRBJ2-1
V: TRBV6-1
CDR3: ASSDKAGEPSNEQF

J: TRBJ1-2
V: TRBV7-2
CDR3: ASSLGQTNYGYT

J: TRBJ2-7
V: TRBV6-1
CDR3: ASSDRQLDSYEQY

J: TRBJ1-5
V: TRBV6-1
CDR3: ASSEGDRVGQPQH

J: TRBJ2-1
V: TRBV5-1
CDR3: ASSLVAGSYNEQF

J: TRBJ1-2
V: TRBV6-2/TRBV6-3
CDR3: ASSYSLHRDDSNYGYT

J: TRBJ2-6
V: TRBV28
CDR3: ASSPFMRAGANVLT

J: TRBJ1-2
V: TRBV28
CDR3: ASSLWAGPYGYT

J: TRBJ1-5
V: TRBV6-2/TRBV6-3
CDR3: ASSKGQSSNQPQH

J: TRBJ2-1
V: TRBV15
CDR3: ATSEWTNYNEQF

J: TRBJ1-5
V: TRBV6-5
CDR3: ATTYRGGDQPQH

J: TRBJ1-4
V: TRBV7-2
CDR3: ASSLDSSATNEKLF

J: TRBJ1-2
V: TRBV11-3
CDR3: ASSLDPPFRGNYGYT

J: TRBJ2-7
V: TRBV6-5
CDR3: ARWRGTDEQY

J: TRBJ1-6
V: TRBV6-1
CDR3: ASRETGGVYNSPLH

J: TRBJ1-2
V: TRBV7-9
CDR3: ASRTGQGIIDGYT

J: TRBJ1-2
V: TRBV6-5
CDR3: ASSYDNYGYT

J: TRBJ1-1
V: TRBV5-1
CDR3: ASSRGGSDTEAF

J: TRBJ1-2
V: TRBV29-1
CDR3: SVEDFKASLSGTDETPNYGYT

J: TRBJ2-5
V: TRBV9
CDR3: ASSVGLGAGEETQY

J: TRBJ1-2
V: TRBV6-5
CDR3: ASSRQQFSNYGYT

J: TRBJ2-1
V: TRBV11-1
CDR3: ASSFRTGVNEQF

J: TRBJ2-1
V: TRBV5-1
CDR3: ASSLWTSGANEQF

J: TRBJ2-7
V: TRBV28
CDR3: ASSLPGDSFYEQY

J: NA
V: TRBV4-3
CDR3: ASSQEDGPNYEQY

J: TRBJ1-1
V: TRBV7-9
CDR3: ASSDRDRGIFGEAF

J: TRBJ2-6
V: TRBV29-1
CDR3: SVEEGRGASGANVLT

J: TRBJ2-7
V: TRBV28
CDR3: ASSLLNHEQY

J: TRBJ1-2
V: TRBV4-3
CDR3: ASSQAGHRGYT

J: TRBJ1-2
V: TRBV12-3/TRBV12-4
CDR3: ASSLVQGRGYT

J: TRBJ1-2
V: TRBV6-4
CDR3: ASSDSRVGSIS

J: TRBJ2-1
V: TRBV12-3/TRBV12-4
CDR3: ASSLQGNEQF

J: TRBJ1-2
V: TRBV7-2
CDR3: ASSLRGDYGYT

J: TRBJ1-4
V: TRBV19
CDR3: ASTGRVGEKLF

J: TRBJ2-1
V: TRBV19
CDR3: ASSTLSGGSYNEQF

J: TRBJ2-3
V: TRBV6-4
CDR3: ASSPTSGSTDTQY

J: TRBJ2-1
V: TRBV4-3
CDR3: ASSHRQGNEQF

J: TRBJ1-1
V: TRBV7-9
CDR3: ASSPGTGRGTEAF

J: TRBJ2-5
V: TRBV13
CDR3: ASSGWRVGETQY

J: TRBJ2-1
V: TRBV5-3
CDR3: ARSLVLAGDNNEQF

J: TRBJ2-3
V: TRBV4-2
CDR3: ASSQDGGTTTDTQY

J: TRBJ1-2
V: TRBV3-1/TRBV3-2
CDR3: ASSQVNYGYT

J: TRBJ1-2
V: TRBV19
CDR3: ASSIELFYGYT

J: TRBJ1-1
V: TRBV28
CDR3: ASSFRFRGNTEAF

J: TRBJ2-1
V: TRBV13
CDR3: ASSFRGRGSYNEQF

J: TRBJ1-1
V: TRBV6-2/TRBV6-3
CDR3: ASSYKGFFTEAF

J: TRBJ1-2
V: TRBV12-3/TRBV12-4
CDR3: ASSDSSYGYT

J: TRBJ1-2
V: TRBV5-8
CDR3: ASSPDRFYGYT

J: TRBJ1-1
V: TRBV19
CDR3: ASSGVDHTEAF

J: TRBJ1-1
V: TRBV7-9
CDR3: ARQAPRGNTEAF

J: TRBJ2-7
V: TRBV9
CDR3: ASSVGASGNNEQY